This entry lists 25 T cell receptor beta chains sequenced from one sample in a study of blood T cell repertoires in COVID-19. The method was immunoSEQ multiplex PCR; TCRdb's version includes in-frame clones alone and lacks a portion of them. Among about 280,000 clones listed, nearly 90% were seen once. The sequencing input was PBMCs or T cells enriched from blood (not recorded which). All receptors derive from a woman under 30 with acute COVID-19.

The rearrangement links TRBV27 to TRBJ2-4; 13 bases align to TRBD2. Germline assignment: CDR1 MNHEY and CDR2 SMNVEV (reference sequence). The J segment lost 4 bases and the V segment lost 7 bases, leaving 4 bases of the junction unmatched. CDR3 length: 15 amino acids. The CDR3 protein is CASTATSGGKNIQYF. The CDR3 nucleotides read TGTGCCAGCACTGCGACTAGCGGGGGGAAAAACATTCAGTACTTC.

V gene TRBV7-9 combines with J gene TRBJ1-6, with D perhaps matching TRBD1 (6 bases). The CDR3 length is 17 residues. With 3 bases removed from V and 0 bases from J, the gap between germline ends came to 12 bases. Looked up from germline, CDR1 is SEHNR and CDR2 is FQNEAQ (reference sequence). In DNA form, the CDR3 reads TGTGCCAGCAGCTTCAGATCGGACAGCTCCTATAATTCACCCCTCCACTTT. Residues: CASSFRSDSSYNSPLHF. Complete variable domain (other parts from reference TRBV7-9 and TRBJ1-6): DTGVSQNPRHKITKRGQNVTFRCDPISEHNRLYWYRQTLGQGPEFLTYFQNEAQLEKSRLLSDRFSAERPKGSFSTLEIQRTEQGDSAMYLCASSFRSDSSYNSPLHFGNGTRLTVT.

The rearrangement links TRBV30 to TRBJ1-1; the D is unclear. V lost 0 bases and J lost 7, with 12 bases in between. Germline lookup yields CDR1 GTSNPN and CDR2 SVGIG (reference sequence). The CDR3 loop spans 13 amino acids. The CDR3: CAWSVMATGEAFF. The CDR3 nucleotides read TGTGCCTGGAGTGTCATGGCGACGGGTGAAGCTTTCTTT. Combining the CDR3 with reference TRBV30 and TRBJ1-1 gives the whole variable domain SQTIHQWPATLVQPVGSPLSLECTVEGTSNPNLYWYRQAAGRGLQLLFYSVGIGQISSEVPQNLSASRPQDRQFILSSKKLLLSDSGFYLCAWSVMATGEAFFGQGTRLTVV.

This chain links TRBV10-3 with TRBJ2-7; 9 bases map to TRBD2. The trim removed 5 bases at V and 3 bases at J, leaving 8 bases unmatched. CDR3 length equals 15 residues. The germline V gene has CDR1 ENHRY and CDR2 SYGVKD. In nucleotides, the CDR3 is TGTGCCATCAGTAACGCGGGAGGGTCGTTCTACGAGCAGTACTTC. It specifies CAISNAGGSFYEQYF.

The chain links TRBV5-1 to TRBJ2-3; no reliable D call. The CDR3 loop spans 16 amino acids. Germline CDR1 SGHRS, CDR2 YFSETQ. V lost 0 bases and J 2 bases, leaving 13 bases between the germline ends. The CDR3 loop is CASSLVAGSLTDTQYF. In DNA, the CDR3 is TGCGCCAGCAGCTTGGTAGCCGGGTCGCTCACAGATACGCAGTATTTT.

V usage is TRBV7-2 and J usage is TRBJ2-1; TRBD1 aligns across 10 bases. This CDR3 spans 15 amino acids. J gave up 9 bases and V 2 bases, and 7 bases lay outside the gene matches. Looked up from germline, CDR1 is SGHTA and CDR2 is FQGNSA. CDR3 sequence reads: CASSLMGQGKSEQFF. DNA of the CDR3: TGTGCCAGCAGCTTAATGGGACAGGGGAAGAGTGAGCAGTTCTTC.

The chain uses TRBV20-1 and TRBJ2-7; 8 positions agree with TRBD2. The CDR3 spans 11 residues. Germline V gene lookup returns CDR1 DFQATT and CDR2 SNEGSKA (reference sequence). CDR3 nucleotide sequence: TGCAGCGGACTAGCAGACTACGAGCAGTACTTC. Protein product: CSGLADYEQYF.

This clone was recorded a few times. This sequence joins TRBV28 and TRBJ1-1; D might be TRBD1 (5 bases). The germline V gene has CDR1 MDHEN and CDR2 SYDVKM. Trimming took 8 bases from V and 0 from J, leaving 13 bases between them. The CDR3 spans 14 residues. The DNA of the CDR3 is TGTGCCAGCCGGACGGACACTCTGAACACTGAAGCTTTCTTT. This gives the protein CASRTDTLNTEAFF.

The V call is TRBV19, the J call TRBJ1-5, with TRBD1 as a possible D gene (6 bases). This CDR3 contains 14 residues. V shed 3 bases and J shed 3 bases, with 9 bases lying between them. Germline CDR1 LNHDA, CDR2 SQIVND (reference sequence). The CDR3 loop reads CASSINRDNQPQHF. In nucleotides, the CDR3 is TGTGCCAGTAGTATTAACAGGGACAATCAGCCCCAGCATTTT.

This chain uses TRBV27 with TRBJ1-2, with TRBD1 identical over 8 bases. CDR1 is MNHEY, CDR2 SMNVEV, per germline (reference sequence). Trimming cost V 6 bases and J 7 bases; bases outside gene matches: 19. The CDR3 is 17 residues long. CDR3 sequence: CASSTSGQGARGVGYTF. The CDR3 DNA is TGTGCCAGCAGCACAAGCGGTCAGGGGGCCCGAGGTGTTGGCTACACCTTC.

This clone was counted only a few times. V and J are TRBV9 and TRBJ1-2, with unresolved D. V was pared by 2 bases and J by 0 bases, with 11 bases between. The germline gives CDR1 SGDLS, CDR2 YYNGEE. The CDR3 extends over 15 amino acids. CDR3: CASSVEGGANYGYTF. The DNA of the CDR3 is TGTGCCAGCAGCGTTGAAGGAGGAGCTAACTATGGCTACACCTTC. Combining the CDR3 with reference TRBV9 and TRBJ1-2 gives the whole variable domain DSGVTQTPKHLITATGQRVTLRCSPRSGDLSVYWYQQSLDQGLQFLIQYYNGEERAKGNILERFSAQQFPDLHSELNLSSLELGDSALYFCASSVEGGANYGYTFGSGTRLTVV.

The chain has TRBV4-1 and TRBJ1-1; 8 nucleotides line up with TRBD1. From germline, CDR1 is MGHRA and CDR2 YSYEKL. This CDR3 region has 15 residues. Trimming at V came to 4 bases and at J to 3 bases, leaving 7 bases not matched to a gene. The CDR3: CASSRGVTGDTEAFF. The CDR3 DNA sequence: TGCGCCAGCAGCCGGGGGGTGACAGGGGACACTGAAGCTTTCTTT.

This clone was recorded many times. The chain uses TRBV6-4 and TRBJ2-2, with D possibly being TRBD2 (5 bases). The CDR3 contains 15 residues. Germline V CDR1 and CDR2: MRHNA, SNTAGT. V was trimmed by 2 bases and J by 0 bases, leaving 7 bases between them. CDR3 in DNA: TGTGCCAGCAGTGACGGGAGCGCGAACACCGGGGAGCTGTTTTTT. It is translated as CASSDGSANTGELFF.

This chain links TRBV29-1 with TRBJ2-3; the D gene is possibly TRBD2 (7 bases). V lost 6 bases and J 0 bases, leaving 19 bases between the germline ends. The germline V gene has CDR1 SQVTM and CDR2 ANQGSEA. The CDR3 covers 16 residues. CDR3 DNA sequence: TGCAGCGTCGCGGGGGACTGGCAGGGGAGCACAGATACGCAGTATTTT. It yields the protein CSVAGDWQGSTDTQYF.

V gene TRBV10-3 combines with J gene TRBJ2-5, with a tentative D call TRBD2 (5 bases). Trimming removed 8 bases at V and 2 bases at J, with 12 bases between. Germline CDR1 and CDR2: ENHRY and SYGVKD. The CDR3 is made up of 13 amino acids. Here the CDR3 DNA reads TGTGCCATCGGGAGTAGCGAACAAGAGACCCAGTACTTC. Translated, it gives CAIGSSEQETQYF.

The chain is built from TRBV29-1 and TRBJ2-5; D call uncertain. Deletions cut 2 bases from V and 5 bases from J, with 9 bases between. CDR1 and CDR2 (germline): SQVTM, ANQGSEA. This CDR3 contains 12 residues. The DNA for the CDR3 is TGCAGCGTTGAACAGCTGAGGGAGACCCAGTACTTC. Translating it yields CSVEQLRETQYF.

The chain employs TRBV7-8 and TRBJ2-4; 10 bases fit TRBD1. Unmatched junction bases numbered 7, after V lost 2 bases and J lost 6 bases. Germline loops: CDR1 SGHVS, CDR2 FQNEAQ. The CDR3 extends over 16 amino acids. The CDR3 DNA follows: TGTGCCAGCAGCTTATCCCAGGGACAGGGGATAAACATTCAGTACTTC. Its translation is CASSLSQGQGINIQYF.

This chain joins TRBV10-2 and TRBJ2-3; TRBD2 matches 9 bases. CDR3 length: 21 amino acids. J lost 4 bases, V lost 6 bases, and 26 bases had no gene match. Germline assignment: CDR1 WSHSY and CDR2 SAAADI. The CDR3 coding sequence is TGCGCCAGCAGGAATACCCACTTTAGGGCCGAGGGCGGGAGGGACGCAGATACGCAGTATTTT. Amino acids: CASRNTHFRAEGGRDADTQYF.

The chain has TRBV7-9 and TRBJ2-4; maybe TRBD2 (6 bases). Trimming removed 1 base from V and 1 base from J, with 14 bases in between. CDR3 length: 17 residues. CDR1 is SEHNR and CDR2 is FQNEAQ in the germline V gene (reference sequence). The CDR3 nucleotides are TGTGCCAGCAGCTTAGGCGGGGCGGGCGCCGCCAAAAACATTCAGTACTTC. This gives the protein CASSLGGAGAAKNIQYF.

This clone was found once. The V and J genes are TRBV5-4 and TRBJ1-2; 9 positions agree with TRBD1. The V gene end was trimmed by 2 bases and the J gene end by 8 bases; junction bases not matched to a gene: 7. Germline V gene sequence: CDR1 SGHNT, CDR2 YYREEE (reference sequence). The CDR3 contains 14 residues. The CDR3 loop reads CASSFLDRGRGYTF. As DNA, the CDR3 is TGTGCCAGCAGCTTTTTGGACAGGGGACGCGGCTACACCTTC. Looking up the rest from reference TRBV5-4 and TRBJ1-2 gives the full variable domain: ETGVTQSPTHLIKTRGQQVTLRCSSQSGHNTVSWYQQALGQGPQFIFQYYREEENGRGNFPPRFSGLQFPNYSSELNVNALELDDSALYLCASSFLDRGRGYTFGSGTRLTVV.

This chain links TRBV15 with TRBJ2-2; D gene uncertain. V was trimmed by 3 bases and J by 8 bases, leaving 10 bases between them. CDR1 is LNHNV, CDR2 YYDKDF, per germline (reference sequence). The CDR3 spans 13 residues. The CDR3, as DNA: TGTGCCACCAGCAGTACGGGTGATGGGGAGCTGTTTTTT. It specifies CATSSTGDGELFF.

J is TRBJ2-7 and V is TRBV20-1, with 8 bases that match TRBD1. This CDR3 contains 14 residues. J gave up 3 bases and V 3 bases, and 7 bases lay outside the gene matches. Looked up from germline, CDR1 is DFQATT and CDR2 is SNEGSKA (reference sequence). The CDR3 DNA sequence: TGCAGTGCTAGTCGGGACAGGATTAACTACGAGCAGTACTTC. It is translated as CSASRDRINYEQYF.

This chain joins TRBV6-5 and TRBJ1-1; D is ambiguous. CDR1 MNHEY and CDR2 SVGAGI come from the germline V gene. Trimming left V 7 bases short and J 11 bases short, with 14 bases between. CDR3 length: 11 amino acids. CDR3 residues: CASIRGNWAFF. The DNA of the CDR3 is TGTGCCAGCATAAGAGGGAACTGGGCTTTCTTT.

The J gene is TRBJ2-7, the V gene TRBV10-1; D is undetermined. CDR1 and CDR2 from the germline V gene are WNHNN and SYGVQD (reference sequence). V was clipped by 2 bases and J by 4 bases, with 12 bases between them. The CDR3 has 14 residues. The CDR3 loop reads CASSEIQSPYEQYF. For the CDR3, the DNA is TGCGCCAGCAGTGAGATACAGAGTCCTTACGAGCAGTACTTC.

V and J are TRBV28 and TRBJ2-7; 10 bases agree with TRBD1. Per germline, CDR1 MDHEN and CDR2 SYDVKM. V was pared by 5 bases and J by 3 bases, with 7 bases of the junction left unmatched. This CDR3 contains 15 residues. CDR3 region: CASSQAGTGVYEQYF. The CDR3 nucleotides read TGTGCCAGCAGTCAGGCCGGGACAGGGGTCTACGAGCAGTACTTC.